The 25 T cell receptor beta chains below come from one sample, sequenced in a study of shared clonotypes between healthy human individuals. TCRdb's copy holds only in-frame clones and misses some; the assay was immunoSEQ multiplex PCR. The sample holds 2 million to 3 million clones, 93% seen once. What was sequenced was naive CD4+ T cells from PBMCs. Subset here: CD45RA+ positively selected. The receptors stem from a man aged 18 to 30 in good health. Some clones in this sample may be carry-over from other donors' samples.

J is TRBJ2-7 and V is TRBV9; D might be TRBD1 (6 bases). V lost 4 bases and J lost 6, with 11 bases in between. This CDR3 comprises 12 residues. From germline, CDR1 is SGDLS and CDR2 YYNGEE. The CDR3 region is CASSNRAGEQYF. The CDR3 DNA reads as TGTGCCAGCAGCAACAGGGCAGGCGAGCAGTACTTC.

The rearrangement links TRBV28 to TRBJ2-2; 10 bases match TRBD1. Unmatched junction bases numbered 4, after V lost 6 bases and J lost 0 bases. Germline values: CDR1 MDHEN, CDR2 SYDVKM. This CDR3 contains 16 residues. As DNA, the CDR3 is TGTGCCAGCAGGAGACAGGGGGCCTCGAACACCGGGGAGCTGTTTTTT. This sequence encodes CASRRQGASNTGELFF.

The gene calls are TRBV7-2 and TRBJ1-5; no reliable D call. V lost 8 bases and J 4 bases, leaving 9 bases between the germline ends. The CDR3 sequence is 12 residues long. Germline V CDR1 and CDR2: SGHTA, FQGNSA. The CDR3 spells CASGPWNQPQHF. As DNA, the CDR3 is TGTGCCAGCGGGCCGTGGAATCAGCCCCAGCATTTT. The whole variable domain, remainder taken from reference TRBV7-2 and TRBJ1-5, is GAGVSQSPSNKVTEKGKDVELRCDPISGHTALYWYRQSLGQGLEFLIYFQGNSAPDKSGLPSDRFSAERTGGSVSTLTIQRTQQEDSAVYLCASGPWNQPQHFGDGTRLSIL.

CDR3 sequence: CASSESGTSGRVLDTQYF. DNA for the CDR3: TGTGCCAGCAGTGAATCGGGGACTAGCGGGAGGGTATTAGATACGCAGTATTTT. V gene TRBV6-1 combines with J gene TRBJ2-3; the match to TRBD2 covers 16 bases. Germline V gives CDR1 MNHNS, CDR2 SASEGT. V lost 2 bases, J lost 5 bases, and 7 bases stayed unmatched. The CDR3 is made up of 18 amino acids.

V is TRBV5-4 and J is TRBJ1-2; D not resolved. Germline V gives CDR1 SGHNT, CDR2 YYREEE (reference sequence). V lost 0 bases, J lost 8 bases, and 11 bases lay in between. The CDR3 is 13 amino acids. The CDR3 is CASSLDSRKGYTF. CDR3 nucleotide sequence: TGTGCCAGCAGCTTGGACAGCCGGAAAGGCTACACCTTC. The full variable domain, its missing parts supplied by reference TRBV5-4 and TRBJ1-2, is ETGVTQSPTHLIKTRGQQVTLRCSSQSGHNTVSWYQQALGQGPQFIFQYYREEENGRGNFPPRFSGLQFPNYSSELNVNALELDDSALYLCASSLDSRKGYTFGSGTRLTVV.

The chain uses TRBV11-2 and TRBJ1-6; 7 bases fit TRBD1. V was clipped by 3 bases and J by 7 bases; unmatched bases: 6. This CDR3 is built from 15 residues. CDR1 and CDR2 from the germline V gene are SGHAT and FQNNGV. DNA for the CDR3: TGTGCCAGCAGCTTCCTCGACAGGGAGAATTCACCCCTCCACTTT. It translates to CASSFLDRENSPLHF.

V is TRBV9 and J is TRBJ2-1; D is perhaps TRBD1 or TRBD2 (5 bases each). V dropped 3 bases and J dropped 5 bases, with 18 bases sitting between them. Germline assignment: CDR1 SGDLS and CDR2 YYNGEE. The CDR3 covers 16 residues. The CDR3 sequence is CASSGAGWGSHNEQFF. CDR3 nucleotide sequence: TGTGCCAGCAGCGGCGCTGGTTGGGGGAGCCACAATGAGCAGTTCTTC. Combining the CDR3 with reference TRBV9 and TRBJ2-1 gives the whole variable domain DSGVTQTPKHLITATGQRVTLRCSPRSGDLSVYWYQQSLDQGLQFLIQYYNGEERAKGNILERFSAQQFPDLHSELNLSSLELGDSALYFCASSGAGWGSHNEQFFGPGTRLTVL.

The chain uses TRBV5-7 and TRBJ2-5, with D tentatively TRBD2 (6 bases). The DNA end lines up better with TRBJ2-7; the J call may be wrong. TRBV5-7 is an open reading frame whose function is uncertain. The CDR3 spans 17 residues. The CDR3 is CASSSRPDYTDSYEQYF. CDR3 in DNA: TGTGCCAGCAGCTCAAGGCCGGACTACACCGACTCCTACGAGCAGTACTTC.

The chain links TRBV10-3 to TRBJ1-2; tentatively, D is TRBD1 (6 bases). Germline V gene lookup returns CDR1 ENHRY and CDR2 SYGVKD. CDR3 size: 13 residues. V lost 3 bases, J lost 8 bases, and 13 bases lay in between. CDR3 loop: CAISDRGVLGYTF. DNA for the CDR3: TGTGCCATCAGTGATAGGGGGGTTTTGGGCTACACCTTC.

This clone was seen once. The same CDR3 also results from other DNA sequences found in this sample. The chain employs TRBV5-1 and TRBJ2-2, with a tentative D call TRBD2 (5 bases). CDR1 and CDR2 from the germline V gene are SGHRS and YFSETQ. V dropped 0 bases and J dropped 7 bases, with 7 bases sitting between them. The CDR3 has 13 residues. The CDR3: CASSLVGVGELFF. The DNA of the CDR3 is TGCGCCAGCAGCTTGGTGGGAGTCGGGGAGCTGTTTTTT. Using reference TRBV5-1 and TRBJ2-2 for the parts outside the CDR3, the full variable domain is KAGVTQTPRYLIKTRGQQVTLSCSPISGHRSVSWYQQTPGQGLQFLFEYFSETQRNKGNFPGRFSGRQFSNSRSEMNVSTLELGDSALYLCASSLVGVGELFFGEGSRLTVL.

Of note for this clone: It is likely a read error: a sequence one base away is far more abundant. Other DNA sequences of this sample code for an identical CDR3. This rearrangement joins TRBV7-2 to TRBJ2-5, with TRBD1 matching over 10 bases. The CDR3 loop spans 14 amino acids. Germline trimming cut 5 bases from V and 4 bases from J; bases unmatched to any gene: 4. The germline gives CDR1 SGHTA, CDR2 FQGNSA. The CDR3 sequence is CASSPDRGRETQYF. The CDR3 coding sequence is TGTGCCAGCAGCCCTGACAGGGGGCGAGAGACCCAGTACTTC.

This clone appeared once. The genes are TRBV6-1 and TRBJ2-7; 13 positions match TRBD2. The V gene's germline CDR1 is MNHNS and CDR2 SASEGT. This CDR3 region has 15 residues. The junction had 1 base not matched to a gene; V was cut back by 3 bases and J by 2 bases. The CDR3 DNA sequence: TGTGCCAGCAGTGACGGGACTAGCGGGACCTACGAGCAGTACTTC. As protein: CASSDGTSGTYEQYF.

The chain couples TRBV6-6 to TRBJ2-2; D is possibly TRBD2 (5 bases). The germline V gene has CDR1 MNHNY and CDR2 SVGAGI (reference sequence). This CDR3 comprises 14 residues. V gave up 8 bases and J gave up 6 bases, with 16 bases separating them. The CDR3 nucleotides read TGTGCCAGCCGCCCACCGGGGAGCGCCGGGGAGCTGTTTTTT. Protein product: CASRPPGSAGELFF.

The gene calls are TRBV27 and TRBJ1-1; D unclear. Germline V gene lookup returns CDR1 MNHEY and CDR2 SMNVEV (reference sequence). The CDR3 has 14 amino acids. Deletions cut 5 bases from V and 4 bases from J, with 14 bases between. The CDR3 here is CASSRQMAGTEAFF. DNA for the CDR3: TGTGCCAGCAGTCGCCAGATGGCTGGCACTGAAGCTTTCTTT.

The chain recombines TRBV6-1 with TRBJ1-5, with 8 positions matching TRBD1. The CDR3 is 15 residues long. The germline gives CDR1 MNHNS, CDR2 SASEGT. V lost 3 bases, J lost 5 bases, and 6 bases stayed unmatched. The CDR3 is CASSEDRVRDQPQHF. The CDR3 DNA reads as TGTGCCAGCAGTGAGGACAGGGTTCGGGATCAGCCCCAGCATTTT.

The rearrangement links TRBV28 to TRBJ1-5; tentatively, D is TRBD1 (5 bases). CDR1 and CDR2 from the germline V gene are MDHEN and SYDVKM. V lost 5 bases and J lost 4, with 15 bases in between. The CDR3 has 15 residues. The DNA for the CDR3 is TGTGCCAGCAGTCCGAGGCGGGGGAGAAATCAGCCCCAGCATTTT. Translated: CASSPRRGRNQPQHF.

V gene TRBV2 combines with J gene TRBJ1-5; 8 positions agree with TRBD1. V lost 1 base and J lost 9; bases outside the gene matches: 5. This CDR3 contains 14 residues. CDR1 and CDR2 (germline): SNHLY, FYNNEI. Here the CDR3 reads CASSEDRGARPQHF. Here the CDR3 DNA reads TGTGCCAGCAGTGAAGACAGGGGGGCCCGGCCCCAGCATTTT. The full variable domain, with the rest looked up from reference TRBV2 and TRBJ1-5, is EPEVTQTPSHQVTQMGQEVILRCVPISNHLYFYWYRQILGQKVEFLVSFYNNEISEKSEIFDDQFSVERPDGSNFTLKIRSTKLEDSAMYFCASSEDRGARPQHFGDGTRLSIL.

V gene TRBV4-2 combines with J gene TRBJ2-7, with 10 bases lining up with TRBD2. The CDR3 extends over 15 amino acids. Germline V gene data show CDR1 as LGHNA and CDR2 as YNFKEQ. The trim removed 1 base at V and 4 bases at J, leaving 4 bases unmatched. The CDR3 reads CASSQGAGLAYEQYF. For the CDR3, the DNA is TGTGCCAGCAGCCAAGGAGCGGGACTAGCGTACGAGCAGTACTTC.

This chain joins TRBV11-3 and TRBJ2-2; D is possibly TRBD1 (5 bases). CDR1 SGHNT and CDR2 YENEEA come from the germline V gene. This CDR3 spans 13 amino acids. Deletions cut 2 bases from V and 7 bases from J, with 8 bases between. CDR3 amino acids: CASSLQGSGELFF. The CDR3 nucleotides read TGTGCCAGCAGCTTACAGGGCAGCGGGGAGCTGTTTTTT.

This rearrangement joins TRBV25-1 to TRBJ2-1, with 7 bases aligning to TRBD2. J lost 7 bases, V lost 1 base, and 1 base had no gene match. The germline gives CDR1 MGHDK, CDR2 SYGVNS. There are 13 residues in the CDR3. For the CDR3, the DNA is TGTGCCAGCAGTGAATGGGGGGGAAATGAGCAGTTCTTC. Translation: CASSEWGGNEQFF.

V usage is TRBV5-4 and J usage is TRBJ2-5, with 9 nucleotides matching TRBD1. The CDR3 has 14 amino acids. Trimming at V came to 4 bases and at J to 5 bases, leaving 6 bases not matched to a gene. The germline CDR1 and CDR2 sequences are SGHNT and YYREEE (reference sequence). The DNA of the CDR3 is TGTGCCAGCAGCCGGACAGGGGCCGGGGAGACCCAGTACTTC. Residues: CASSRTGAGETQYF.

Regarding this clone: The sample holds other DNA sequences that translate to the same CDR3. The chain carries TRBV7-3 and TRBJ2-1; a possible D gene is TRBD2 (7 bases). Between the trimmed V and J ends, which lost 4 bases and 0 bases, there was a span of 13 bases. From germline, CDR1 is SGHTA and CDR2 FQGTGA. The CDR3 length is 16 residues. Here the CDR3 DNA reads TGTGCCAGCAGCTACGGGGGCGGGAGCTCCTACAATGAGCAGTTCTTC. This translates into CASSYGGGSSYNEQFF.

The chain links TRBV6-5 to TRBJ1-4; D remains unclear. This CDR3 region has 14 residues. Germline loops: CDR1 MNHEY, CDR2 SVGAGI. With 6 bases removed from V and 0 bases from J, the gap between germline ends came to 8 bases. CDR3 DNA: TGTGCCAGCAGCCAATATGCAACTAATGAAAAACTGTTTTTT. This codes for CASSQYATNEKLFF.

The chain joins TRBV28 to TRBJ2-1; 9 positions agree with TRBD1. The V and J ends lost 3 bases and 9 bases, in that order; junction bases with no gene match: 9. Germline V CDR1 and CDR2: MDHEN, SYDVKM. The CDR3 runs 15 residues. CDR3 coding DNA: TGTGCCAGCAGTTTGGAGGGACAGGGTAGGGTTGAGCAGTTCTTC. Translation: CASSLEGQGRVEQFF. Drawing the rest from reference TRBV28 and TRBJ2-1, the complete variable domain is DVKVTQSSRYLVKRTGEKVFLECVQDMDHENMFWYRQDPGLGLRLIYFSYDVKMKEKGDIPEGYSVSREKKERFSLILESASTNQTSMYLCASSLEGQGRVEQFFGPGTRLTVL.

The genes are TRBV4-1 and TRBJ1-6, with D maybe TRBD1 (5 bases). Trimming pared 1 base from V and 8 bases from J, leaving 9 bases between. Per the germline V gene, CDR1 is MGHRA and CDR2 is YSYEKL. The CDR3 consists of 14 residues. The CDR3 sequence is CASSQGARDSPLHF. Here the CDR3 DNA reads TGCGCCAGCAGCCAAGGAGCCAGGGATTCACCCCTCCACTTT.